Listed here are 15 T cell receptor beta chains from one sample, sequenced in a study of blood T cell repertoires in COVID-19. Profiled with immunoSEQ multiplex PCR; TCRdb holds only in-frame clones, not every one. The data contain about 160,000 clones, less than 85% of them singletons. The material sequenced was peripheral blood. The receptors here all came from a woman in her thirties or forties with COVID-19, enrolled during active disease.

V is TRBV7-8 and J is TRBJ2-5, with a possible D match to TRBD1 (7 bases). This CDR3 contains 14 residues. The germline CDR1 and CDR2 sequences are SGHVS and FQNEAQ. Trimming shortened V by 5 bases and J by 6 bases, and 16 bases separated the two germline ends. CDR3 bases: TGTGCCAGCAGCGCCCACAGGGGAGGAAAGACCCAGTACTTC. Residues: CASSAHRGGKTQYF.

The genes are TRBV19 and TRBJ2-2; 11 nucleotides match TRBD2. This CDR3 is built from 15 residues. CDR1 and CDR2 from the germline V gene are LNHDA and SQIVND (reference sequence). J gave up 3 bases and V 5 bases, and 2 bases lay outside the gene matches. The CDR3 spells CASSLGLADTGELFF. CDR3 bases: TGTGCCAGTAGTCTGGGACTAGCGGACACCGGGGAGCTGTTTTTT.

This rearrangement joins TRBV11-2 to TRBJ2-3, with 7 bases fitting TRBD2. V shed 7 bases, J shed 2 bases, and the junction held 9 bases outside the gene matches. The CDR3 has 15 amino acids. Germline V gene data show CDR1 as SGHAT and CDR2 as FQNNGV. Here the CDR3 DNA reads TGTGCCAGCACTGTAGCGGGTAAAAACACAGATACGCAGTATTTT. It yields the protein CASTVAGKNTDTQYF.

This clone was counted once. The J gene is TRBJ2-3, the V gene TRBV14; D may be TRBD2 (6 bases). CDR1 and CDR2 from the germline V gene are SGHDN and FVKESK. CDR3 size: 16 residues. Trimming removed 1 base at V and 9 bases at J, with 20 bases between. The CDR3 here is CASSQGFWDSVTTQYF. CDR3 coding DNA: TGTGCCAGCAGCCAAGGCTTCTGGGACTCCGTAACAACGCAGTATTTT.

The V call is TRBV2, the J call TRBJ2-1; weak D call: TRBD2 (5 bases). The germline CDR1 and CDR2 sequences are SNHLY and FYNNEI. The CDR3 has 12 residues. The V gene lost 8 bases and the J gene lost 5 bases, with 10 bases spanning the gap. The CDR3: CASARGNNEQFF. CDR3 coding DNA: TGTGCCAGCGCAAGAGGGAACAATGAGCAGTTCTTC.

The genes are TRBV4-1 and TRBJ2-7, with 12 nucleotides matching TRBD2. The CDR3 is made up of 16 amino acids. CDR1 and CDR2 from the germline V gene are MGHRA and YSYEKL. Germline trimming cut 1 base from V and 4 bases from J; bases unmatched to any gene: 5. The CDR3, as DNA: TGCGCCAGCAGCCAAGGGGCTAGCGGGAGGGCGTACGAGCAGTACTTC. Translated: CASSQGASGRAYEQYF.

The chain carries TRBV7-6 and TRBJ2-1; TRBD2 aligns across 10 bases. The CDR3 covers 15 residues. V lost 0 bases, J lost 9 bases, and 5 bases stayed unmatched. Germline V lookup: CDR1 SGHVS, CDR2 FNYEAQ. In nucleotides, the CDR3 is TGTGCCAGCAGCTTAGCCCCCGGGACTAGCGTTGAGCAGTTCTTC. It encodes CASSLAPGTSVEQFF.

This chain joins TRBV11-2 and TRBJ2-7, with TRBD1 matching over 7 bases. This CDR3 comprises 13 residues. Per germline, CDR1 SGHAT and CDR2 FQNNGV. V gave up 6 bases and J gave up 3 bases; unmatched junction bases: 5. The CDR3 is CASSRQGVYEQYF. The CDR3 DNA sequence: TGTGCCAGCAGTCGACAGGGCGTCTACGAGCAGTACTTC.

J is TRBJ2-4 and V is TRBV2, with D perhaps TRBD1 (5 bases). V was trimmed by 3 bases and J by 7 bases, leaving 13 bases between them. The CDR3 sequence is 14 residues long. Germline lookup yields CDR1 SNHLY and CDR2 FYNNEI. This chain's CDR3 is CASSDSRAANIQYF. In DNA form, the CDR3 reads TGTGCCAGCAGTGATTCCAGGGCGGCGAACATTCAGTACTTC.

This rearrangement joins TRBV7-9 to TRBJ2-5; tentative D call: TRBD2 (6 bases). The length of the CDR3 is 16 residues. Germline loops: CDR1 SEHNR, CDR2 FQNEAQ (reference sequence). V was shortened by 5 bases and J by 6 bases, with 22 bases between the two germline ends. Written as DNA, the CDR3 is TGTGCCAGCAGCGAAGTAGCGGAGCCGGGTAAAAAGACCCAGTACTTC. Translating gives CASSEVAEPGKKTQYF.

The J gene is TRBJ2-7, the V gene TRBV27; weak D call: TRBD2 (6 bases). Germline loops: CDR1 MNHEY, CDR2 SMNVEV (reference sequence). Trimming cost V 4 bases and J 0 bases, with 10 bases left between them. CDR3 length: 14 amino acids. The CDR3 coding sequence is TGTGCCAGCAGTTCCCCGGGACTCTCCTACGAGCAGTACTTC. It specifies CASSSPGLSYEQYF.

This clone was detected a few times. This chain links TRBV7-9 with TRBJ2-7; D possibly corresponds to TRBD1 (6 bases). The CDR3 runs 13 residues. Per the germline V gene, CDR1 is SEHNR and CDR2 is FQNEAQ (reference sequence). The V and J ends lost 4 bases and 6 bases respectively, with 13 bases between them. The CDR3: CASSSAGTSEQYF. CDR3 in DNA: TGTGCCAGCAGCTCCGCCGGGACAAGCGAGCAGTACTTC.

Regarding this clone: Other nucleotide sequences from this sample produce the same CDR3. The rearrangement joins TRBV19 to TRBJ1-2; D unresolved. The germline V gene has CDR1 LNHDA and CDR2 SQIVND (reference sequence). The germline V and J ends were trimmed by 3 bases and 4 bases, with 9 bases remaining between them. CDR3 length: 13 amino acids. The CDR3 nucleotides are TGTGCCAGTAGTATCGTGGGAGGCTATGGCTACACCTTC. Amino acid sequence: CASSIVGGYGYTF.

Only a few counts were recorded for this clone. V gene TRBV6-5 combines with J gene TRBJ2-7, with D maybe TRBD1 (6 bases). V was trimmed by 0 bases and J by 0 bases, leaving 9 bases between them. The germline V gene has CDR1 MNHEY and CDR2 SVGAGI. The CDR3 contains 15 residues. The CDR3 bases are TGTGCCAGCAGTTACTCCCCGGACAGCTCCTACGAGCAGTACGTC. This gives the protein CASSYSPDSSYEQYV.

This chain links TRBV27 with TRBJ2-7; the match to TRBD2 covers 10 bases. This CDR3 region has 13 residues. V dropped 8 bases and J dropped 4; count of bases not matched to a gene: 5. Germline CDR1 MNHEY, CDR2 SMNVEV (reference sequence). The CDR3 DNA is TGTGCCAGCGCCGAGCGGGAGGGGTACGAGCAGTACTTC. Protein sequence: CASAEREGYEQYF.